This T cell receptor (beta chain) appears in the sequencing data of a study of spatial heterogeneity in lung cancer. Regarding the study as a whole: It was found that expanded intratumoral alpha and beta TCR counts tracked tumor mutation counts.

This sample's time point: sample taken at primary tumor resection. Sequencing of whole RNA from tumor, nontumor lung or frozen PBMC involved no sorting. V was pared by 0 bases and J by 4 bases, with 16 bases between. The CDR3 is 16 amino acids. Individual TCR cDNA molecules each bore their own unique molecular identifier. TCRdb reanalysed the 5' RACE reads using MiXCR and keeps one entry per CDR3 protein. The sample includes roughly 3,000 distinct CDR3 sequences, 5% to 7.5% of them seen just once. This clonotype is medium-sized in the sample. What it binds is unknown. As an off-target read in a library built for alpha chains, this beta chain has a frequency of little significance.

This sample comprised lung tumor tissue, obtained at surgery. This TCR came from a male donor with early-stage non-small cell lung cancer. V usage is TRBV12-3 or TRBV12-4 and J usage is TRBJ2-7, with D perhaps TRBD2 (6 bases). Here the CDR3 DNA reads TGTGCCAGCAGTTTAGCCCGCGGGGCCTACCTGTACGAGCAGTACTTC. Its protein is CASSLARGAYLYEQYF.